The 31 T cell receptor beta chains below all came from one sample that was sequenced in a study of T cell repertoires in cytomegalovirus infection. TCRdb re-analysed the reads in MiXCR, keeping a single row per CDR3 protein. The sample consists of 250,000 or so distinct CDR3 sequences, 9% to 15% of them appearing once. Sequencing input: PBMCs. The source of these receptors is a human donor in good health (CMV status not recorded). Some clones in this sample may be carry-over from other donors' samples.

This clonotype was observed at least ten times. This chain connects TRBV7-2 to TRBJ2-3; no clear D. Germline-derived CDR1 and CDR2 are SGHTA and FQGNSA. The CDR3 covers 14 residues. Trimming cost V 0 bases and J 0 bases, with 4 bases left between them. CDR3 region: CASSLARSTDTQYF. Here the CDR3 DNA reads TGTGCCAGCAGCTTAGCCAGGAGCACAGATACGCAGTATTTT.

This clonotype was observed many times. This chain uses TRBV7-8 with TRBJ1-1, with D possibly matching TRBD1 (6 bases). The CDR3 has 16 residues. Trimming shortened V by 1 base and J by 8 bases, and 20 bases separated the two germline ends. Germline V gives CDR1 SGHVS, CDR2 FQNEAQ. The CDR3 DNA is TGTGCCAGCAGCTTAGAGTGGGGCAGGGTGGGGGCGGAAGCTTTCTTT. This translates into CASSLEWGRVGAEAFF.

This clonotype was detected many times. This chain connects TRBV7-2 to TRBJ2-5, with D uncertain. V was cut by 2 bases and J by 5 bases, with 9 bases left in between. Germline V lookup: CDR1 SGHTA, CDR2 FQGNSA. The CDR3 has 13 residues. Written as DNA, the CDR3 is TGTGCCAGCAGCTTAACTAACTGGGAGACCCAGTACTTC. Translating it yields CASSLTNWETQYF.

In its sample, this clonotype was seen a few times. The rearrangement joins TRBV5-6 to TRBJ1-2; the match to TRBD1 covers 8 bases. V lost 2 bases, J lost 10 bases, and 7 bases stayed unmatched. Germline V gene lookup returns CDR1 SGHDT and CDR2 YYEEEE. The CDR3 has 13 amino acids. The CDR3 DNA reads as TGTGCCAGCAGCTTCGGACAGGGCTTTGCCTACACCTTC. This gives the protein CASSFGQGFAYTF.

This clonotype was picked up many times. This rearrangement joins TRBV7-2 to TRBJ1-1; TRBD1 is a possible D gene (5 bases). The V and J ends lost 5 bases and 5 bases respectively, with 15 bases between them. Germline V gives CDR1 SGHTA, CDR2 FQGNSA. This CDR3 has 14 residues. The CDR3, as DNA: TGTGCCAGCAGCCTAATTAGGGGTGGGACTGAAGCTTTCTTT. Translation: CASSLIRGGTEAFF. Full variable domain (outside the CDR3, taken from reference TRBV7-2 and TRBJ1-1): GAGVSQSPSNKVTEKGKDVELRCDPISGHTALYWYRQSLGQGLEFLIYFQGNSAPDKSGLPSDRFSAERTGGSVSTLTIQRTQQEDSAVYLCASSLIRGGTEAFFGQGTRLTVV.

This clonotype was found many times. This chain connects TRBV20-1 to TRBJ1-1; D may be TRBD1 (6 bases). The germline CDR1 and CDR2 sequences are DFQATT and SNEGSKA (reference sequence). The V gene lost 5 bases and the J gene lost 7 bases, with 11 bases spanning the gap. CDR3 size: 11 residues. In DNA, the CDR3 is TGCAGTGCTCCCGGACAGTTTGAAGCTTTCTTT. Amino acids: CSAPGQFEAFF.

This clonotype was seen a few times. The chain has TRBV12-3 or TRBV12-4 and TRBJ1-2, with D perhaps TRBD1 (5 bases). The CDR3 has 12 residues. V was pared by 3 bases and J by 8 bases, with 10 bases between. The CDR3 loop is CASSLDEGGYTF. In nucleotides, the CDR3 is TGTGCCAGCAGTTTGGATGAGGGGGGCTACACCTTC.

This clonotype was observed a few times. This clone may be a read error of a much larger clone one base away. The genes are TRBV7-2 and TRBJ1-5; tentatively, D is TRBD1 (5 bases). CDR1 and CDR2 from the germline V gene are SGHTA and FQGNSA. This CDR3 comprises 14 residues. The CDR3 DNA follows: TGTGCCAGCAGCCCAGACAGTCGCAATCAGCCCCAGCGTTTT. Translation gives CASSPDSRNQPQRF.

The chain combines TRBV19 with TRBJ2-5; D not resolved. The V and J ends lost 5 bases and 5 bases respectively, with 18 bases between them. This CDR3 contains 15 residues. In germline, CDR1 is LNHDA, CDR2 SQIVND (reference sequence). CDR3 bases: TGTGCCAGTAGTGCCCCCAAGGACGGCGTGGAGACCCAGTACTTC. Translated, it gives CASSAPKDGVETQYF. Full variable domain (rest looked up from reference TRBV19 and TRBJ2-5): DGGITQSPKYLFRKEGQNVTLSCEQNLNHDAMYWYRQDPGQGLRLIYYSQIVNDFQKGDIAEGYSVSREKKESFPLTVTSAQKNPTAFYLCASSAPKDGVETQYFGPGTRLLVL.

The genes are TRBV5-1 and TRBJ2-2; D gene unclear. Germline CDR1 SGHRS, CDR2 YFSETQ. CDR3 length: 14 amino acids. The germline V and J ends were trimmed by 2 bases and 6 bases, with 11 bases remaining between them. The CDR3 here is CASSFSGLPGELFF. The CDR3 DNA reads as TGCGCCAGCAGCTTTTCCGGGCTCCCCGGGGAGCTGTTTTTT. The full variable domain, in which reference TRBV5-1 and TRBJ2-2 provide the parts outside the CDR3, is KAGVTQTPRYLIKTRGQQVTLSCSPISGHRSVSWYQQTPGQGLQFLFEYFSETQRNKGNFPGRFSGRQFSNSRSEMNVSTLELGDSALYLCASSFSGLPGELFFGEGSRLTVL.

This clonotype has a count of ten or more. The V call is TRBV20-1, the J call TRBJ2-3, with TRBD2 identical over 11 bases. Germline V gene lookup returns CDR1 DFQATT and CDR2 SNEGSKA (reference sequence). The trim removed 0 bases at V and 3 bases at J, leaving 11 bases unmatched. The CDR3 consists of 18 residues. For the CDR3, the DNA is TGCAGTGCTAGAGAGAATGATGGTCTAGCGGGGGGAACAGATACGCAGTATTTT. Translation gives CSARENDGLAGGTDTQYF.

Many counts were recorded for this clonotype. V and J are TRBV10-3 and TRBJ2-7; D is unresolved. The CDR3 has 14 amino acids. Germline V gene data show CDR1 as ENHRY and CDR2 as SYGVKD. V lost 6 bases, J lost 3 bases, and 15 bases lay in between. CDR3 amino acids: CAIRKDPQNYEQYF. The CDR3 nucleotides read TGTGCCATCAGGAAGGATCCCCAAAACTACGAGCAGTACTTC.

This clonotype has a count of ten or more. This rearrangement joins TRBV7-2 to TRBJ2-5, with 8 bases identical to TRBD2. The CDR3 has 15 residues. CDR1 is SGHTA, CDR2 FQGNSA, per germline. V dropped 6 bases and J dropped 4; count of bases not matched to a gene: 10. The CDR3 sequence: CASSRTAGAPETQYF. CDR3 nucleotides: TGTGCCAGCAGTCGGACAGCGGGAGCCCCAGAGACCCAGTACTTC. The entire variable domain, with the rest obtained from reference TRBV7-2 and TRBJ2-5, is as follows: GAGVSQSPSNKVTEKGKDVELRCDPISGHTALYWYRQSLGQGLEFLIYFQGNSAPDKSGLPSDRFSAERTGGSVSTLTIQRTQQEDSAVYLCASSRTAGAPETQYFGPGTRLLVL.

This chain links TRBV5-1 with TRBJ2-5; TRBD2 matches 8 bases. Germline trimming cut 5 bases from V and 3 bases from J; bases unmatched to any gene: 12. From germline, CDR1 is SGHRS and CDR2 YFSETQ. This CDR3 spans 16 amino acids. This chain's CDR3 is CASRVGGGPSKETQYF. As DNA, the CDR3 is TGCGCCAGCAGGGTCGGCGGGGGGCCCTCGAAAGAGACCCAGTACTTC.

This clonotype was found a few times. The J gene is TRBJ2-1, the V gene TRBV28, with TRBD2 matching 12 bases. Trimming removed 4 bases from V and 4 bases from J; junction bases left unmatched: 8. This CDR3 has 17 amino acids. CDR1 is MDHEN, CDR2 SYDVKM, per germline. CDR3 residues: CASSSTSGRPLYNEQFF. CDR3 nucleotide sequence: TGTGCCAGCAGTTCCACTAGCGGGAGGCCCCTATACAATGAGCAGTTCTTC.

This clonotype was found many times. The J gene is TRBJ2-7, the V gene TRBV5-1, with 11 bases matching TRBD2. The germline CDR1 and CDR2 sequences are SGHRS and YFSETQ. The CDR3 loop spans 15 amino acids. The J segment lost 1 base and the V segment lost 4 bases, leaving 4 bases of the junction unmatched. This CDR3 reads CASSPTSGGSYEQYF. CDR3 DNA: TGCGCCAGCAGCCCCACTAGCGGGGGTTCCTACGAGCAGTACTTC.

This clonotype was counted only a few times. The rearrangement links TRBV7-2 to TRBJ1-6, with D unclear. Germline values: CDR1 SGHTA, CDR2 FQGNSA. Trimming removed 4 bases at V and 12 bases at J, with 7 bases between. The CDR3 loop spans 11 amino acids. The CDR3 loop reads CASSSGGPLHF. The CDR3, as DNA: TGTGCCAGCAGCTCCGGAGGACCCCTCCACTTT.

Worth noting for this clonotype: Just one base apart from a much larger clone, this may be a read error. The chain has TRBV19 and TRBJ2-5, with 9 bases aligning to TRBD2. Germline-derived CDR1 and CDR2 are LNHDA and SQIVND (reference sequence). The CDR3 has 15 residues. CDR3 loop: CASRQSGGKEEIQYF. The CDR3 coding sequence is TGTGCCAGTAGACAGAGCGGGGGGAAAGAAGAGATCCAGTACTTC.

The chain carries TRBV19 and TRBJ2-3, with D hard to call. Germline V gene lookup returns CDR1 LNHDA and CDR2 SQIVND (reference sequence). This CDR3 has 13 residues. With 4 bases removed from V and 2 bases from J, the gap between germline ends came to 7 bases. This CDR3 is CASSTGHTDTQYF. The CDR3 DNA reads TGTGCCAGTAGTACGGGTCACACAGATACGCAGTATTTT.

This clonotype was observed many times. The J gene is TRBJ2-7, the V gene TRBV27; 7 nucleotides match TRBD1. This CDR3 is 13 amino acids long. V gave up 10 bases and J gave up 3 bases; unmatched junction bases: 9. The germline CDR1 and CDR2 sequences are MNHEY and SMNVEV (reference sequence). CDR3: CATGQDGDYEQYF. CDR3 DNA: TGTGCCACCGGACAGGATGGGGACTACGAGCAGTACTTC.

This clonotype was seen ten or more times. This chain joins TRBV28 and TRBJ1-1; D is possibly TRBD1 (5 bases). V dropped 5 bases and J dropped 5 bases, with 12 bases sitting between them. There are 13 residues in the CDR3. In germline, CDR1 is MDHEN, CDR2 SYDVKM. The CDR3: CASSRDRSTEAFF. The CDR3 nucleotides are TGTGCCAGCAGTAGGGACCGATCGACTGAAGCTTTCTTT. Variable domain in full (rest from reference TRBV28 and TRBJ1-1): DVKVTQSSRYLVKRTGEKVFLECVQDMDHENMFWYRQDPGLGLRLIYFSYDVKMKEKGDIPEGYSVSREKKERFSLILESASTNQTSMYLCASSRDRSTEAFFGQGTRLTVV.

This clonotype was seen only a few times. The V gene is TRBV20-1, the J gene TRBJ1-4; D remains ambiguous. Per germline, CDR1 DFQATT and CDR2 SNEGSKA (reference sequence). The V and J ends lost 0 bases and 4 bases respectively, with 12 bases between them. CDR3 size: 15 residues. As DNA, the CDR3 is TGCAGTGCTAGAGATCGGCTCGGCCATAATGAAAAACTGTTTTTT. Translation gives CSARDRLGHNEKLFF.

This clonotype was detected many times. The J gene is TRBJ1-1, the V gene TRBV12-3 or TRBV12-4; D is perhaps TRBD1 (6 bases). V shed 4 bases and J shed 1 base, with 10 bases lying between them. The CDR3 spans 14 residues. CDR3 in amino acids: CASSSLDRNTEAFF. The CDR3 nucleotides read TGTGCCAGCAGTTCCTTGGACAGGAACACTGAAGCTTTCTTT.

This clonotype was counted a few times. The rearrangement links TRBV4-2 to TRBJ1-6; 7 positions match TRBD1. Germline V gene lookup returns CDR1 LGHNA and CDR2 YNFKEQ. V shed 2 bases, J shed 7 bases, and the junction held 14 bases outside the gene matches. The CDR3 spans 18 residues. The CDR3 here is CASSQIRRAGTENSPLHF. CDR3 nucleotides: TGTGCCAGCAGCCAAATTCGGAGGGCTGGGACAGAGAATTCACCCCTCCACTTT.

This clonotype was observed at least ten times. The rearrangement links TRBV12-3 or TRBV12-4 to TRBJ2-1; TRBD1 aligns across 7 bases. The CDR3 covers 14 residues. V was pared by 5 bases and J by 4 bases, with 5 bases of the junction left unmatched. CDR3 residues: CASSPGTEYNEQFF. The CDR3, as DNA: TGTGCCAGCAGTCCCGGGACAGAATACAATGAGCAGTTCTTC.

This clonotype was counted ten times or more. The chain has TRBV20-1 and TRBJ2-3; 8 nucleotides align to TRBD2. The CDR3 has 14 residues. Germline values: CDR1 DFQATT, CDR2 SNEGSKA (reference sequence). V dropped 5 bases and J dropped 4; count of bases not matched to a gene: 8. The CDR3 DNA reads TGCAGTGCTGAAGGTAGCGGGGCTGCAGATACGCAGTATTTT. Its protein product is CSAEGSGAADTQYF.

This clonotype was observed many times. The chain has TRBV19 and TRBJ1-6, with 8 bases identical to TRBD1. The CDR3 totals 16 residues. Germline values: CDR1 LNHDA, CDR2 SQIVND (reference sequence). Losses at the gene ends were 8 bases for V and 8 bases for J; bases not matched to a gene: 14. The CDR3 DNA reads TGTGCCAGTGGGGGCCTCCGGGGACAGGAGGATTCACCCCTCCACTTT. Amino acid sequence: CASGGLRGQEDSPLHF.

The V gene is TRBV19, the J gene TRBJ2-2; 8 positions agree with TRBD2. J gave up 2 bases and V 3 bases, and 8 bases lay outside the gene matches. CDR1 LNHDA and CDR2 SQIVND come from the germline V gene (reference sequence). The CDR3 has 17 residues. The CDR3: CASSMNVLAGNTGELFF. CDR3 nucleotides: TGTGCCAGTAGTATGAACGTGTTAGCGGGAAACACCGGGGAGCTGTTTTTT.

In its sample, this clonotype was seen many times. The V gene is TRBV7-2, the J gene TRBJ2-3; D assignment may be TRBD1 or TRBD2 (6 bases each). CDR3 size: 15 residues. The ends were cut back, 5 bases at V and 3 bases at J, with 15 bases in the middle. CDR1 and CDR2 from the germline V gene are SGHTA and FQGNSA. The CDR3 sequence: CASSPYGGPTDTQYF. The DNA of the CDR3 is TGTGCCAGCAGCCCCTATGGGGGGCCGACAGATACGCAGTATTTT.

This clonotype was counted ten times or more. The chain couples TRBV7-9 to TRBJ2-3; 9 nucleotides align to TRBD2. This CDR3 region has 16 residues. Germline-derived CDR1 and CDR2 are SEHNR and FQNEAQ (reference sequence). V lost 3 bases, J lost 6 bases, and 10 bases stayed unmatched. CDR3 in amino acids: CASSFSGGPVGDTQYF. The CDR3 DNA is TGTGCCAGCAGCTTTAGCGGGGGCCCCGTAGGGGATACGCAGTATTTT.

The gene calls are TRBV30 and TRBJ2-1, with TRBD2 identical over 12 bases. Germline loops: CDR1 GTSNPN, CDR2 SVGIG (reference sequence). J gave up 8 bases and V 4 bases, and 3 bases lay outside the gene matches. The CDR3 consists of 13 residues. CDR3 nucleotide sequence: TGTGCCTGGACTAGCGGGAGGGAGGATGAGCAGTTCTTC. Translation gives CAWTSGREDEQFF.